This note documents a single TCR beta chain sequence. This record belongs to a study of T cell repertoires in cytomegalovirus infection. Study-wide background: The public TCR beta signatures pointed to both CMV infection and matching HLA type.

Each CDR3 protein gets one entry after TCRdb re-called the reads with MiXCR. The top ten hold around 2.6% of the sample, which has 680,000 or so distinct CDR3 sequences, 35% to 45% seen once. The V segment lost 5 bases and the J segment 0 bases; nucleotides outside the gene matches: 4. The V gene's germline CDR1 is KGHSH and CDR2 LQKENI. The CDR3 has 15 amino acids. Source material: PBMCs. The rearrangement uses TRBV18 and TRBJ2-1; 7 positions match TRBD2. This clonotype was sampled from a human donor in good health (CMV status not recorded). Some clones in this sample may be carry-over from other donors' samples. Here the CDR3 DNA reads TGTGCCAGCTCAAAGCGGGATAGCTCCTACAATGAGCAGTTCTTC. Its protein product is CASSKRDSSYNEQFF.